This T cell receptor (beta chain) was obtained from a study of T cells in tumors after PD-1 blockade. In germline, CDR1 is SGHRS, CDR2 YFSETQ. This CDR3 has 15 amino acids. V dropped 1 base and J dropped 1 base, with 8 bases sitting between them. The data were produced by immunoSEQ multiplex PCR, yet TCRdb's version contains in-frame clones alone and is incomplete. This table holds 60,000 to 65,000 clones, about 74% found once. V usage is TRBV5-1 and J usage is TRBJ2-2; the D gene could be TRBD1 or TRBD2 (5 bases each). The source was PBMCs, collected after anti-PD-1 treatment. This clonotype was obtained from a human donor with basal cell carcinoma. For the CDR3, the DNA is TGCGCCAGCAGCTTGCGGGGCGAGAACACCGGGGAGCTGTTTTTT. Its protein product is CASSLRGENTGELFF.